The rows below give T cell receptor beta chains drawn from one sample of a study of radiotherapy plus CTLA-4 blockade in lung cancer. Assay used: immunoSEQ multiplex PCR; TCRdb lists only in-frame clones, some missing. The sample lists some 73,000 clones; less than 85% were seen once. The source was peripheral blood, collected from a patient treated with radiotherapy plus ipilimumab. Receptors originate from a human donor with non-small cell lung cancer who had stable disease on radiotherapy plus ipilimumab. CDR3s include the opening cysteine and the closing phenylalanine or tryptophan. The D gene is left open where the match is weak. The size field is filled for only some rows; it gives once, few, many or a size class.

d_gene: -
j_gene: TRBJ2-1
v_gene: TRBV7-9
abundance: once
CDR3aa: CASSFYSLSSYNEQFF
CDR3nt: TGTGCCAGCAGCTTTTACAGCCTCAGCTCCTACAATGAGCAGTTCTTC

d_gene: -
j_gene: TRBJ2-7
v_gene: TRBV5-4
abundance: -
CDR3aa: CASSPDSFMSEQYF
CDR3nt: TGTGCCAGCAGCCCCGACAGTTTTATGAGCGAGCAGTACTTC

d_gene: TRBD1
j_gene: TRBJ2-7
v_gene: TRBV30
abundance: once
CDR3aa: CAWILDRDEQYF
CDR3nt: TGTGCCTGGATCCTTGACAGGGACGAGCAGTACTTC

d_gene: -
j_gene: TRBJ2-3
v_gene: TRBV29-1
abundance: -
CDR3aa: CSVEDRTKRNTQYF
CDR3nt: TGCAGCGTTGAGGACCGAACAAAGAGAAATACGCAGTATTTT

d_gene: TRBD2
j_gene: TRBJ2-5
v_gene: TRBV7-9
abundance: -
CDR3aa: CASSPRLAEKETQYF
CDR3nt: TGTGCCAGCAGCCCCAGACTAGCGGAAAAAGAGACCCAGTACTTC

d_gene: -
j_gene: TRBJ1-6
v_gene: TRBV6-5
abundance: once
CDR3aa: CASSYFRNLNNSPLHF
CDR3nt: TGTGCCAGCAGTTATTTCCGGAATCTTAATAATTCACCCCTCCACTTT

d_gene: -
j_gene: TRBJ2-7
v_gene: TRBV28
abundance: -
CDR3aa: CASAIGGDTYEQYF
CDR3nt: TGTGCCAGCGCTATAGGGGGGGACACCTACGAGCAGTACTTC

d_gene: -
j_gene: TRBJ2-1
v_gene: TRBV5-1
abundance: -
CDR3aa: CASSSEGQTYNEQFF
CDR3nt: TGCGCCAGCAGCTCTGAAGGACAGACCTACAATGAGCAGTTCTTC

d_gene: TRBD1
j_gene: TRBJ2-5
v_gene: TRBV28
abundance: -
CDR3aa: CASSSPGQLQETQYF
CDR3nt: TGTGCCAGCAGTTCCCCGGGACAGCTCCAAGAGACCCAGTACTTC

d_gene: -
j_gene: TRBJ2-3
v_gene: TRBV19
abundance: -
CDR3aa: CASSLTATVTDTQYF
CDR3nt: TGTGCCAGTAGCCTGACAGCTACTGTCACAGATACGCAGTATTTT

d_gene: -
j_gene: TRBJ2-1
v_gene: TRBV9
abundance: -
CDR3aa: CASSVSQGSYNEQFF
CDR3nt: TGTGCCAGCAGCGTCTCACAGGGCTCCTACAATGAGCAGTTCTTC

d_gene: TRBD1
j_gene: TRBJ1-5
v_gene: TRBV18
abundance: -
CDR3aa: CASSGGQINNQPQHF
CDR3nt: TGTGCCAGCTCAGGGGGACAGATCAACAATCAGCCCCAGCATTTT

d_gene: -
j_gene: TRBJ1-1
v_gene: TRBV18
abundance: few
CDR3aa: CASSPTGNTEAFF
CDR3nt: TGTGCCAGCTCACCCACAGGGAACACTGAAGCTTTCTTT

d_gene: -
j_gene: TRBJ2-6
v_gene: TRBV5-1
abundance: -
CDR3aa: CASRSGVNGANVLTF
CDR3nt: TGCGCCAGCAGGTCCGGGGTAAACGGGGCCAACGTCCTGACTTTC

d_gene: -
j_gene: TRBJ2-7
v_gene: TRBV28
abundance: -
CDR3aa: CASSPQGYEQYF
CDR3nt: TGTGCCAGCAGTCCACAGGGCTACGAGCAGTACTTC

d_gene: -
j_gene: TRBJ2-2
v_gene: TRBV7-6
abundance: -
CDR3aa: CASSLAAGSSDTGELFF
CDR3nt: TGTGCCAGCAGCTTAGCCGCGGGGTCCTCGGACACCGGGGAGCTGTTTTTT

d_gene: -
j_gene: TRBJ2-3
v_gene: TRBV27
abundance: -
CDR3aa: CASSQGLDDTQYF
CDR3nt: TGTGCCAGCAGTCAGGGGTTGGACGATACGCAGTATTTT

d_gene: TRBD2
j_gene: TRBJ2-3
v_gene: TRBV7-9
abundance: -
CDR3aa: CASSSGTSERADTQYF
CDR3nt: TGTGCCAGCAGCTCCGGGACTAGCGAAAGGGCAGATACGCAGTATTTT

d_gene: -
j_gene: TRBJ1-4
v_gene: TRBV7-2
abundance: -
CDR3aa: CASSLGGVTNEKLFF
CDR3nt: TGTGCCAGCAGCTTAGGAGGGGTGACTAATGAAAAACTGTTTTTT

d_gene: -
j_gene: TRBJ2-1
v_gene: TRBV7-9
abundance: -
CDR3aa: CASSLARGRPTVSGNEQFF
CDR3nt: TGTGCCAGCAGCTTAGCGAGGGGTCGACCGACCGTGTCAGGCAATGAGCAGTTCTTC

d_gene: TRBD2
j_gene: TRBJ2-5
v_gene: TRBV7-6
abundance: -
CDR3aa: CASSSGLAGVGETQYF
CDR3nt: TGTGCCAGCAGTTCCGGACTAGCGGGGGTGGGGGAGACCCAGTACTTC

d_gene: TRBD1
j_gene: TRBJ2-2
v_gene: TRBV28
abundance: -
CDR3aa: CASRRTGVSTGELFF
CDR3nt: TGTGCCAGCAGACGGACAGGGGTGAGCACCGGGGAGCTGTTTTTT

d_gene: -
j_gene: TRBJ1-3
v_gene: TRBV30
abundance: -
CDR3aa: CAWSVRRPFSGNTIYF
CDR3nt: TGTGCCTGGAGTGTTAGGCGTCCATTCTCTGGAAACACCATATATTTT

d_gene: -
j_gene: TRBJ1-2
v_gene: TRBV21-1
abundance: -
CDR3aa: CASSVGQGHYLNYGYTF
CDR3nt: TGTGCCAGCAGCGTGGGACAGGGGCATTACCTTAACTATGGCTACACCTTC

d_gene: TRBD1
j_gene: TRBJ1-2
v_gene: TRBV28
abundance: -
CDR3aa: CASRPQGVSNYGYTF
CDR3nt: TGTGCCAGCAGGCCGCAGGGGGTCAGTAACTATGGCTACACCTTC

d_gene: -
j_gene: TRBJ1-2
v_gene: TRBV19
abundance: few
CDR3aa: CASSINLDYGYTF
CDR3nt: TGTGCCAGCAGTATTAATCTCGACTATGGCTACACCTTC

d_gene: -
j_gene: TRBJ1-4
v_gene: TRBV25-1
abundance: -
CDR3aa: CASSATAPLDEKLFF
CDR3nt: TGTGCCAGCAGTGCGACCGCTCCTCTGGATGAAAAACTGTTTTTT

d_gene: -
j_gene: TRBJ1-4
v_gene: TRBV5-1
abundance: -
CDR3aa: CASSLGTLGEKLFF
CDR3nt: TGCGCCAGCAGCCTCGGCACGCTGGGCGAAAAACTGTTTTTT

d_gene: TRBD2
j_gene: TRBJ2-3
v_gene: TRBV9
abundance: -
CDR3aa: CASSVAGGAFTDTQYF
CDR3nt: TGTGCCAGCAGCGTAGCCGGGGGGGCTTTCACAGATACGCAGTATTTT

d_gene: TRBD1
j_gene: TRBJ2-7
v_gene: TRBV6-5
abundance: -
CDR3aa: CASSKPGQGYEQYF
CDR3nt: TGTGCCAGCAGTAAACCGGGACAGGGGTACGAGCAGTACTTC

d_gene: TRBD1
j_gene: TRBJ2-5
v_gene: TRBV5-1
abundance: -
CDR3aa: CASSLATGDETQYF
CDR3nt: TGCGCCAGCAGCTTGGCGACAGGGGACGAGACCCAGTACTTC

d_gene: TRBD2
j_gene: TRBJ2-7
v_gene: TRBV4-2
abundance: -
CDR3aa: CASSQGASGKSEQYF
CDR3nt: TGTGCCAGCAGCCAAGGGGCTAGCGGGAAGAGCGAGCAGTACTTC

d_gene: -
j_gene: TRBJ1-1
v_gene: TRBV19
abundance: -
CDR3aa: CASRTENTEAFF
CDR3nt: TGTGCCAGTAGGACAGAGAACACTGAAGCTTTCTTT

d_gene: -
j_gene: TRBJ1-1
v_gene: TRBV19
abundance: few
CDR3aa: CASSREDRSEAFF
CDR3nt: TGTGCCAGTAGTAGAGAAGACAGGTCTGAAGCTTTCTTT

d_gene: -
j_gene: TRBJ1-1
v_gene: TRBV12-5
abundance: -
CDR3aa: CASGPGGHTEAFF
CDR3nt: TGTGCTAGTGGCCCCGGGGGACACACTGAAGCTTTCTTT

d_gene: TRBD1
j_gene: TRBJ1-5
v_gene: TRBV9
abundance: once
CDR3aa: CASSVGQGMQPQHF
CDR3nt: TGTGCCAGCAGCGTAGGACAGGGAATGCAGCCCCAGCATTTT

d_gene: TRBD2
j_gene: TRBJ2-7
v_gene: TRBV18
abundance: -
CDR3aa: CASSIPDGGKNEQYF
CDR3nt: TGTGCCAGCTCAATACCGGACGGGGGGAAGAACGAGCAGTACTTC